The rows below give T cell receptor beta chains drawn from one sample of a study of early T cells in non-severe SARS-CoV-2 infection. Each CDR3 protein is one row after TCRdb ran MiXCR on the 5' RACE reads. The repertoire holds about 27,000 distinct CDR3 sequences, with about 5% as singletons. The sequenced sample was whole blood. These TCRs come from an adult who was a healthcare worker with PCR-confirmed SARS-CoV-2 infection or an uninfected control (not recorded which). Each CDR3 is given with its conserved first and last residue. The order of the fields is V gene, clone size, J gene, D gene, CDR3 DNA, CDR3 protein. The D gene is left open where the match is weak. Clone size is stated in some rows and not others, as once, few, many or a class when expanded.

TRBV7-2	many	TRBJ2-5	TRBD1	TGTGCCAGCAGCCCCAGGACAGGGGGCTGGGAAGAGACCCAGTACTTC	CASSPRTGGWEETQYF
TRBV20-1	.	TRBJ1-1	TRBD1	TGCAGTGCCCCCCAAGTGGGACAGGGTAAGGGCACTGAAGCTTTCTTT	CSAPQVGQGKGTEAFF
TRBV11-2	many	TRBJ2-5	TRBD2	TGTGCCAGCAGCTTAGATCGATTCAGCGGGAGATATGAGACCCAGTACTTC	CASSLDRFSGRYETQYF
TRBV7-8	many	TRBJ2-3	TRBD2	TGTGCCAGCAGCTTGCGGACTAGCAGACCGAGCACAGATACGCAGTATTTT	CASSLRTSRPSTDTQYF
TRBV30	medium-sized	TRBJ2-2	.	TGTGCCTGGAGAAAAGGCGGGGAGCTGTTTTTT	CAWRKGGELFF
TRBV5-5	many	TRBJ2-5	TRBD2	TGTGCCAGCACCCCGACTGGGACTAGCGGGGGCTACCAAGAGACCCAGTACTTC	CASTPTGTSGGYQETQYF
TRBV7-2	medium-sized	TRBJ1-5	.	TGTGCCAGCAGCTCAACAGGGTCTAGCAATCAGCCCCAGCATTTT	CASSSTGSSNQPQHF
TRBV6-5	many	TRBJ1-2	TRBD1	TGTGCCAGCACTAAACGGACAGGGAAATTCTATGGCTACACCTTC	CASTKRTGKFYGYTF
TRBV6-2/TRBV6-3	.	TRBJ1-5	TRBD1	TGTGCCAGCAGACGGACAGGGGATAGGCAGCCCCAGCATTTT	CASRRTGDRQPQHF
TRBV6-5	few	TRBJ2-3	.	TGTGCCAGCAGTTACAGGGATCTCGATACGCAGTATTTT	CASSYRDLDTQYF
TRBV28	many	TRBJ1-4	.	TGTGCCAGCAGCTTCTCGCCGGGGGCAACTAATGAAAAACTGTTTTTT	CASSFSPGATNEKLFF
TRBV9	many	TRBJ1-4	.	TGTGCCAGCAGCGTAAATTCTAATGAAAAACTGTTTTTT	CASSVNSNEKLFF
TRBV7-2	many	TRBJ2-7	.	TGTGCCAGCAGCTTAGTCCCCGGCCACGAGCAGTACTTC	CASSLVPGHEQYF
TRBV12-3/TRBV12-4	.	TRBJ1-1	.	TGTGCCAGCAGTTTAGTAGGGGCTTACACTGAAGCTTTCTTT	CASSLVGAYTEAFF
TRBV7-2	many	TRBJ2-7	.	TGTGCCAGCAGTGCGCGCGGGGGCGCGTTTCCCCTCGGTTACTACGAGCAGTACTTC	CASSARGGAFPLGYYEQYF
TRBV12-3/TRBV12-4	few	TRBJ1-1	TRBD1	TGTGCCAGCAGGGTAGACCGGGACAGGTTCGCTGAAGCTTTCTTT	CASRVDRDRFAEAFF
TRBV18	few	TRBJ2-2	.	TGTGCCAGCTCACCACCGTCGGTAAACACCGGGGAGCTGTTTTTT	CASSPPSVNTGELFF
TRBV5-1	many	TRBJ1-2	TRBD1	TGCGCCAGCAGCGGACAGGGTGACTATGGCTACACCTTC	CASSGQGDYGYTF
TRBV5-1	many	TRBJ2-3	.	TGCGCCAGCAGCTTTGAAGGACAGGGAGGGTCAGATACGCAGTATTTT	CASSFEGQGGSDTQYF
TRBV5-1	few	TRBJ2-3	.	TGCGCCAGCAGCTTGGAGCAGCGGAGCCCTAGGGATACGCAGTATTTT	CASSLEQRSPRDTQYF
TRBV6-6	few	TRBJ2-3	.	TGTGCCAGCAGTTACTCTCGCAGCACAGATACGCAGTATTTT	CASSYSRSTDTQYF
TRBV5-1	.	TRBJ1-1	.	TGCGCCAGCAGAGGTCCGGGGATGAACACTGAAGCTTTCTTT	CASRGPGMNTEAFF
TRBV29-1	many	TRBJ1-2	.	TGCAGCGTTATGGACGGGGGGACGTTTTATGGCTACACCTTC	CSVMDGGTFYGYTF
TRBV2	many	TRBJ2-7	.	TGTGCCAGCAGTGGTTACGAGCAGTACTTC	CASSGYEQYF
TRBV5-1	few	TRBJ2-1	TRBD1	TGCGCCAGCAGCTCATACCGGGACAGGGGCCACAATGAGCAGTTCTTC	CASSSYRDRGHNEQFF
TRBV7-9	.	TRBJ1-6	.	TGTGCCAGCAACTCGCGTAGTGAGAATTCACCCCTCCACTTT	CASNSRSENSPLHF
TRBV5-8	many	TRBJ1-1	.	TGTGCCAGCAGCCCATGGTCGGGACTCCACGGCACTGAAGCTTTCTTT	CASSPWSGLHGTEAFF